A single sample is the source of the 25 T cell receptor beta chains below, sequenced in a study of neurological immune-mediated disorders. Via MiXCR, TCRdb re-called the 5' RACE reads, giving one row per CDR3 protein. The top ten hold more than 1.5% of the sample, which has about 55,000 distinct CDR3 sequences, under 4.5% seen once. Specimen: CD4+ T cells from blood. The receptors derive from a woman between 40 and 50 years old with multiple sclerosis.

This clonotype showed up many times. The chain is built from TRBV14 and TRBJ2-1, with D uncertain. V dropped 4 bases and J dropped 3 bases, with 10 bases sitting between them. The CDR3 loop spans 14 amino acids. Germline V gives CDR1 SGHDN, CDR2 FVKESK. The CDR3 DNA sequence: TGTGCCAGCAGCCCCAGTGGGCTCTACAATGAGCAGTTCTTC. Amino acids: CASSPSGLYNEQFF.

V is TRBV2 and J is TRBJ2-7; D is perhaps TRBD1 (5 bases). The ends were cut back, 6 bases at V and 3 bases at J, with 12 bases in the middle. Germline lookup yields CDR1 SNHLY and CDR2 FYNNEI. The CDR3 consists of 13 residues. Written as DNA, the CDR3 is TGTGCCAGCAGGGCAGGGTTTGGCTACGAGCAGTACTTC. This sequence encodes CASRAGFGYEQYF.

This clonotype was found many times. The rearrangement links TRBV5-1 to TRBJ2-3, with D perhaps assigned TRBD1 or TRBD2 (6 bases each). Germline assignment: CDR1 SGHRS and CDR2 YFSETQ. V was clipped by 0 bases and J by 4 bases, with 15 bases between them. This CDR3 is 16 amino acids long. CDR3 region: CASSLEFSGAADTQYF. CDR3 DNA: TGCGCCAGCAGCTTGGAGTTTTCGGGGGCCGCAGATACGCAGTATTTT.

V is TRBV19 and J is TRBJ1-1; D possibly corresponds to TRBD1 (6 bases). The ends were cut back, 2 bases at V and 3 bases at J, with 13 bases in the middle. The length of the CDR3 is 15 residues. The germline CDR1 and CDR2 sequences are LNHDA and SQIVND (reference sequence). For the CDR3, the DNA is TGTGCCAGTAGTATACTCGACAGGTCTGACACTGAAGCTTTCTTT. Translating gives CASSILDRSDTEAFF.

This clonotype was detected many times. The rearrangement joins TRBV29-1 to TRBJ1-4; D perhaps matches TRBD1 (5 bases). CDR1 SQVTM and CDR2 ANQGSEA come from the germline V gene. CDR3 length equals 14 residues. Trimming pared 6 bases from V and 1 base from J, leaving 12 bases between. CDR3 bases: TGCAGCGTCGGCAGGGTAGGAACTAATGAAAAACTGTTTTTT. Encoded protein: CSVGRVGTNEKLFF.

This clonotype was counted at least ten times. For the CDR3, the DNA is TGTGCCAGCAGCCAAGATACGAGGGAATCTGGAAACACCATATATTTT. Protein sequence: CASSQDTRESGNTIYF. The chain links TRBV14 to TRBJ1-3, with D unclear. The length of the CDR3 is 16 residues. Germline V lookup: CDR1 SGHDN, CDR2 FVKESK. The ends were cut back, 0 bases at V and 1 base at J, with 10 bases in the middle.

This clonotype was counted ten times or more. The chain links TRBV5-1 to TRBJ1-2; 9 bases are shared with TRBD1. This CDR3 is built from 14 residues. Trimming at V came to 2 bases and at J to 7 bases, leaving 6 bases not matched to a gene. The germline V gene encodes CDR1 SGHRS and CDR2 YFSETQ. CDR3 region: CASSFGQGSGGYTF. The CDR3 nucleotides are TGCGCCAGCAGCTTTGGACAGGGGTCGGGTGGCTACACCTTC.

The table lists this clonotype with many counts. J is TRBJ2-3 and V is TRBV5-1; 12 nucleotides align to TRBD1. The CDR3 runs 16 residues. Germline assignment: CDR1 SGHRS and CDR2 YFSETQ. V was pared by 5 bases and J by 6 bases, with 10 bases of the junction left unmatched. CDR3 residues: CASRYWDRGQSDTQYF. The DNA of the CDR3 is TGCGCCAGCAGGTATTGGGACAGGGGGCAATCGGATACGCAGTATTTT.

J is TRBJ1-5 and V is TRBV12-3 or TRBV12-4; tentatively, D is TRBD1 (5 bases). Deletions cut 1 base from V and 7 bases from J, with 11 bases between. The CDR3 consists of 14 residues. The CDR3 loop is CASSLVRGNQPQHF. The DNA of the CDR3 is TGTGCCAGCAGTTTAGTGCGGGGGAACCAGCCCCAGCATTTT.

In its sample, this clonotype was seen many times. This rearrangement joins TRBV5-1 to TRBJ2-5; 8 bases match TRBD1. Germline loops: CDR1 SGHRS, CDR2 YFSETQ. This CDR3 contains 16 residues. Trimming at V came to 0 bases and at J to 1 base, leaving 5 bases not matched to a gene. CDR3 in DNA: TGCGCCAGCAGCTTGGGATGGACAGGGCCCCAAGAGACCCAGTACTTC. This encodes CASSLGWTGPQETQYF.

Ten or more counts support this clonotype. The chain has TRBV10-3 and TRBJ2-1; D possibly corresponds to TRBD2 (7 bases). CDR1 is ENHRY, CDR2 SYGVKD, per germline. Trimming cost V 3 bases and J 5 bases, with 14 bases left between them. The CDR3 length is 15 residues. DNA of the CDR3: TGTGCCATCAGTGACGGGGGGACAAGACACAATGAGCAGTTCTTC. Its protein is CAISDGGTRHNEQFF.

This clonotype was detected ten times or more. The gene calls are TRBV4-1 and TRBJ2-7; possible D gene TRBD1, 8 bases. The CDR3 covers 22 residues. V was cut by 2 bases and J by 2 bases, with 34 bases left in between. The germline CDR1 and CDR2 sequences are MGHRA and YSYEKL. The CDR3 DNA follows: TGCGCCAGCAGCCAATTTACACAGTTGTCGGACGGCGGGGGCAGGGGGCCCTACGAGCAGTACTTC. It specifies CASSQFTQLSDGGGRGPYEQYF.

This clonotype was found many times. The chain uses TRBV6-1 and TRBJ1-2, with D maybe TRBD1 (5 bases). The V gene's germline CDR1 is MNHNS and CDR2 SASEGT. The CDR3 contains 15 residues. V shed 6 bases and J shed 2 bases, with 16 bases lying between them. The chain's CDR3 is CASRTRDVTNYGYTF. The CDR3 DNA follows: TGTGCCAGCAGGACTAGGGACGTCACCAACTATGGCTACACCTTC.

The table lists this clonotype with many counts. The V gene is TRBV7-2, the J gene TRBJ2-3; D ambiguous. Germline V CDR1 and CDR2: SGHTA, FQGNSA. This CDR3 has 14 amino acids. V was pared by 6 bases and J by 2 bases, with 12 bases between. CDR3 region: CASRRRANTDTQYF. As DNA, the CDR3 is TGTGCCAGCAGACGCCGGGCCAACACAGATACGCAGTATTTT.

This clonotype has a count of ten or more. The CDR3 DNA sequence: TGCGCCAGCAGCGTGGCCCGAGGGGGCTCCCTGTACCACGAGCAGTACTTC. As protein: CASSVARGGSLYHEQYF. The gene calls are TRBV5-1 and TRBJ2-7; TRBD1 matches at 7 bases. Germline loops: CDR1 SGHRS, CDR2 YFSETQ. CDR3 size: 17 residues. V shed 4 bases, J shed 5 bases, and the junction held 18 bases outside the gene matches.

This clonotype was detected a few times. The genes are TRBV20-1 and TRBJ1-4, with no clear D. Per germline, CDR1 DFQATT and CDR2 SNEGSKA (reference sequence). The germline V and J ends were trimmed by 4 bases and 4 bases, with 13 bases remaining between them. The CDR3 is 14 amino acids. CDR3 nucleotide sequence: TGCAGTGCTAACAATCCGGGCCTTAATGAAAAACTGTTTTTT. It encodes CSANNPGLNEKLFF.

This clonotype was recorded at least ten times. V is TRBV7-2 and J is TRBJ2-5; D is possibly TRBD1 or TRBD2 (5 bases each). Per the germline V gene, CDR1 is SGHTA and CDR2 is FQGNSA. V lost 7 bases and J 1 base, leaving 16 bases between the germline ends. CDR3 length equals 15 residues. CDR3 protein: CASTGGGATQETQYF. The CDR3 nucleotides are TGTGCCAGCACCGGAGGTGGGGCTACCCAAGAGACCCAGTACTTC. Drawing the rest from reference TRBV7-2 and TRBJ2-5, the complete variable domain is GAGVSQSPSNKVTEKGKDVELRCDPISGHTALYWYRQSLGQGLEFLIYFQGNSAPDKSGLPSDRFSAERTGGSVSTLTIQRTQQEDSAVYLCASTGGGATQETQYFGPGTRLLVL.

This clonotype was counted at least ten times. J is TRBJ1-5 and V is TRBV15; D gene ambiguous. The length of the CDR3 is 17 residues. V lost 0 bases and J 0 bases, leaving 12 bases between the germline ends. The germline V gene encodes CDR1 LNHNV and CDR2 YYDKDF (reference sequence). The CDR3 protein is CATSREKGHYSNQPQHF. Written as DNA, the CDR3 is TGTGCCACCAGCAGAGAGAAAGGCCATTATAGCAATCAGCCCCAGCATTTT.

This clonotype has ten or more counts. The chain combines TRBV7-3 with TRBJ1-5, with TRBD1 as a possible D gene (6 bases). The V and J ends lost 5 bases and 4 bases respectively, with 9 bases between them. Germline lookup yields CDR1 SGHTA and CDR2 FQGTGA. This CDR3 is built from 13 residues. The CDR3 loop is CASSQGQNQPQHF. CDR3 nucleotide sequence: TGTGCCAGCAGCCAGGGACAAAATCAGCCCCAGCATTTT.

This clonotype was observed at least ten times. V gene TRBV24-1 combines with J gene TRBJ2-1; D is unresolved. The V end lost 1 base, the J end lost 1 base, and 10 bases lay between the germline ends. The CDR3 is 16 residues long. Germline CDR1 reads KGHDR; CDR2 reads SFDVKD. The CDR3 bases are TGTGCCACCAGTGATTTAAGGTCGTTTTCCTACAATGAGCAGTTCTTC. It translates to CATSDLRSFSYNEQFF.

This clonotype was found many times. The chain carries TRBV9 and TRBJ1-6; tentative D call: TRBD1 (6 bases). Germline loops: CDR1 SGDLS, CDR2 YYNGEE. The CDR3 is made up of 13 amino acids. V dropped 3 bases and J dropped 9 bases, with 10 bases sitting between them. CDR3 loop: CASSGQGISPLHF. CDR3 coding DNA: TGTGCCAGCAGCGGTCAGGGGATTTCACCCCTCCACTTT.

This clonotype was counted ten times or more. V gene TRBV7-9 combines with J gene TRBJ2-7, with D perhaps TRBD1 (6 bases). V was clipped by 10 bases and J by 4 bases, with 26 bases between them. CDR3 length: 16 residues. Per the germline V gene, CDR1 is SEHNR and CDR2 is FQNEAQ (reference sequence). CDR3 protein: CATSPQGPRSPYEQYF. The CDR3 nucleotides are TGTGCCACCTCCCCACAGGGTCCTCGGTCCCCTTACGAGCAGTACTTC.

This clonotype was seen at least ten times. The chain combines TRBV5-1 with TRBJ1-4; a possible D gene is TRBD1 (6 bases). This CDR3 has 13 amino acids. CDR1 and CDR2 (germline): SGHRS, YFSETQ. With 1 base removed from V and 8 bases from J, the gap between germline ends came to 9 bases. DNA for the CDR3: TGCGCCAGCAGCTTGACAGGGAGGGAAAAACTGTTTTTT. Translated: CASSLTGREKLFF.

This clonotype occurred many times. The chain recombines TRBV5-1 with TRBJ1-1; TRBD1 might be the D (6 bases). Germline CDR1 SGHRS, CDR2 YFSETQ. The CDR3 length is 15 residues. The V end was cut by 5 bases, the J end by 0 bases, with 14 bases between. The CDR3 here is CASRFDRKMNTEAFF. The CDR3 DNA sequence: TGCGCCAGCAGGTTTGACAGGAAAATGAACACTGAAGCTTTCTTT. The whole variable domain, filled in from reference TRBV5-1 and TRBJ1-1, reads KAGVTQTPRYLIKTRGQQVTLSCSPISGHRSVSWYQQTPGQGLQFLFEYFSETQRNKGNFPGRFSGRQFSNSRSEMNVSTLELGDSALYLCASRFDRKMNTEAFFGQGTRLTVV.

In this sample, this clonotype turned up many times. V gene TRBV12-3 or TRBV12-4 combines with J gene TRBJ2-3, with TRBD1 matching 10 bases. The CDR3 spans 13 residues. The V segment lost 10 bases and the J segment 3 bases; nucleotides outside the gene matches: 4. The CDR3 DNA reads TGTGCCACCGGGACAGGGGAAACAGATACGCAGTATTTT. Protein sequence: CATGTGETDTQYF.